Below, 16 T cell receptor beta chains from the same sample are listed, as sequenced in a study of cytomegalovirus exposure and HLA in healthy donors. PCR involved 60 Vbeta and 13 Jbeta primers. Libraries were prepared by immunoSEQ multiplex PCR; TCRdb keeps only in-frame clonotypes and omits some of them. Of roughly 180,000 clones in the sample, about 73% are singletons; the top ten hold less than 15%. The material sequenced was PBMCs. The receptor set was obtained from a woman in her 50s in good health and CMV-seropositive.

In its sample, this clone was seen a few times. The V call is TRBV7-9, the J call TRBJ1-3; maybe TRBD1 (6 bases). Per the germline V gene, CDR1 is SEHNR and CDR2 is FQNEAQ (reference sequence). The V end was cut by 6 bases, the J end by 4 bases, with 19 bases between. The CDR3 has 16 amino acids. CDR3 coding DNA: TGTGCCAGCAGTCGTCAGGGGCCCCAGTCCGGAAACACCATATATTTT. Protein: CASSRQGPQSGNTIYF.

The chain is built from TRBV4-1 and TRBJ2-2; 8 bases are a match to TRBD1. V was pared by 1 base and J by 1 base, with 8 bases of the junction left unmatched. The CDR3 has 18 amino acids. Germline assignment: CDR1 MGHRA and CDR2 YSYEKL. The CDR3 protein is CASSQVVRGRRNTGELFF. The CDR3 nucleotides read TGCGCCAGCAGCCAAGTGGTCAGGGGGCGACGGAACACCGGGGAGCTGTTTTTT.

This chain joins TRBV5-1 and TRBJ1-2; D remains unclear. The CDR3 runs to 13 residues. The germline gives CDR1 SGHRS, CDR2 YFSETQ. The V gene lost 4 bases and the J gene lost 4 bases, with 11 bases spanning the gap. The CDR3 region has the DNA TGCGCCAGCAGCGCTCGGGATTTCTATGGCTACACCTTC. This encodes CASSARDFYGYTF.

The chain has TRBV4-1 and TRBJ1-2; possible D gene TRBD1, 5 bases. With 2 bases removed from V and 8 bases from J, the gap between germline ends came to 21 bases. Germline CDR1 and CDR2: MGHRA and YSYEKL. The CDR3 runs 16 residues. The chain's CDR3 is CASSQNPRTSARGYTF. In nucleotides, the CDR3 is TGCGCCAGCAGCCAAAACCCCCGGACATCCGCTCGGGGCTACACCTTC.

The rearrangement joins TRBV14 to TRBJ2-5; the D is unclear. The CDR3 extends over 12 amino acids. Per germline, CDR1 SGHDN and CDR2 FVKESK. Deletions cut 1 base from V and 7 bases from J, with 7 bases between. The CDR3 reads CASSQARLTQYF. The DNA of the CDR3 is TGTGCCAGCAGCCAAGCTCGTCTGACCCAGTACTTC.

The chain is built from TRBV27 and TRBJ1-6; D gene unclear. The CDR3 spans 15 residues. The V and J ends lost 3 bases and 9 bases respectively, with 15 bases between them. CDR1 and CDR2 from the germline V gene are MNHEY and SMNVEV (reference sequence). This CDR3 reads CASSFHGVGGSPLHF. The CDR3 DNA reads TGTGCCAGCAGTTTCCATGGGGTGGGAGGTTCACCCCTCCACTTT.

The chain is built from TRBV5-4 and TRBJ1-2; D might be TRBD1 (5 bases). This CDR3 is 15 amino acids long. Germline values: CDR1 SGHNT, CDR2 YYREEE (reference sequence). The V end lost 3 bases, the J end lost 3 bases, and 15 bases lay between the germline ends. The CDR3 here is CASSSGGGTDYGYTF. The DNA for the CDR3 is TGTGCCAGCAGCTCTGGCGGAGGGACGGACTATGGCTACACCTTC.

The rearrangement joins TRBV9 to TRBJ2-1; a weak D match, TRBD2 (6 bases). Trimming stripped 2 bases from V and 7 bases from J, with 13 bases between. This CDR3 has 14 residues. CDR1 is SGDLS, CDR2 YYNGEE, per germline. CDR3 sequence: CASSVPSVTNEQFF. CDR3 DNA sequence: TGTGCCAGCAGCGTCCCTAGCGTTACAAATGAGCAGTTCTTC.

This chain connects TRBV7-9 to TRBJ1-1; no reliable D call. This CDR3 region has 13 residues. Trimming took off 2 bases at V and 7 bases at J, with 11 bases between the two ends. Germline V gene data show CDR1 as SEHNR and CDR2 as FQNEAQ (reference sequence). The CDR3 region has the DNA TGTGCCAGCAGCTTACGTACAGCCGATGAAGCTTTCTTT. This sequence encodes CASSLRTADEAFF.

The chain couples TRBV2 to TRBJ1-1, with D maybe TRBD1 (6 bases). Per germline, CDR1 SNHLY and CDR2 FYNNEI. V was trimmed by 7 bases and J by 12 bases, leaving 15 bases between them. The CDR3 is 11 amino acids. The CDR3: CASTFQGTPFF. In DNA form, the CDR3 reads TGTGCCAGCACCTTCCAGGGGACGCCTTTCTTT.

J is TRBJ1-6 and V is TRBV11-2; unclear D gene. Trimming cost V 2 bases and J 9 bases, with 11 bases left between them. The germline CDR1 and CDR2 sequences are SGHAT and FQNNGV. This CDR3 region has 14 residues. The CDR3 here is CASSLSGHGSPLHF. The CDR3 coding sequence is TGTGCCAGCAGCTTATCGGGTCATGGTTCACCCCTCCACTTT.

This chain uses TRBV2 with TRBJ2-1; weak D call: TRBD2 (5 bases). CDR1 and CDR2 (germline): SNHLY, FYNNEI. The CDR3 has 15 amino acids. V shed 6 bases and J shed 0 bases, with 12 bases lying between them. The chain's CDR3 is CASSRLFSSYNEQFF. The CDR3 bases are TGTGCCAGCAGCAGACTATTTAGCTCCTACAATGAGCAGTTCTTC.

This chain uses TRBV7-9 with TRBJ1-4; D remains unclear. V was cut by 1 base and J by 8 bases, with 8 bases left in between. CDR3 length: 13 amino acids. Germline V gene lookup returns CDR1 SEHNR and CDR2 FQNEAQ (reference sequence). This CDR3 is CASSLGPGEKLFF. CDR3 nucleotides: TGTGCCAGCAGCTTAGGGCCGGGAGAAAAACTGTTTTTT.

V and J are TRBV13 and TRBJ2-3; possibly TRBD2 for D (5 bases). Germline V CDR1 and CDR2: PRHDT, FYEKMQ (reference sequence). V gave up 3 bases and J gave up 2 bases, with 9 bases separating them. CDR3 size: 14 residues. The CDR3 region is CASSFFGDTDTQYF. CDR3 nucleotides: TGTGCCAGCAGCTTCTTCGGGGACACAGATACGCAGTATTTT.

The chain links TRBV13 to TRBJ2-3; D ambiguous. The CDR3 consists of 15 residues. In germline, CDR1 is PRHDT, CDR2 FYEKMQ (reference sequence). V lost 0 bases and J 4 bases, leaving 11 bases between the germline ends. This chain's CDR3 is CASSLGQLPADTQYF. DNA of the CDR3: TGTGCCAGCAGCTTAGGACAGCTCCCCGCAGATACGCAGTATTTT.

Written as DNA, the CDR3 is TGTGCCAGCAGCTTACCGGACTCTCCCCAGAATCAGCCCCAGCATTTT. Its protein is CASSLPDSPQNQPQHF. The chain carries TRBV7-3 and TRBJ1-5, with unresolved D. This CDR3 contains 16 residues. Between the trimmed V and J ends, which lost 2 bases and 4 bases, there was a span of 15 bases. CDR1 is SGHTA and CDR2 is FQGTGA in the germline V gene.